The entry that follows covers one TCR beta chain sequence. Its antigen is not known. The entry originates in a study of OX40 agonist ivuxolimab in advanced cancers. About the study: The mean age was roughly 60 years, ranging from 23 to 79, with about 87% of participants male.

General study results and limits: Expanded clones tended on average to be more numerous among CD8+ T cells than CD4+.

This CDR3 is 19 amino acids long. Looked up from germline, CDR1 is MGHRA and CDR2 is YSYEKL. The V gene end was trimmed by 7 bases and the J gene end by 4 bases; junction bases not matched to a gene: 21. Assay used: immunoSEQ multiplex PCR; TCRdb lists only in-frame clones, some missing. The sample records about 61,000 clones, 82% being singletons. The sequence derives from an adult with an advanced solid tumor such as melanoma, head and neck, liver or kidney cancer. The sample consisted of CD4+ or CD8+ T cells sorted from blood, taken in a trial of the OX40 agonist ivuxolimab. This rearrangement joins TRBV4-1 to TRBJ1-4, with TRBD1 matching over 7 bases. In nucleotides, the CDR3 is TGCGCCAGCACCGCAGGGGGACTTAGACCGGGACGCTTTAATGAAAAACTGTTTTTT. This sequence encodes CASTAGGLRPGRFNEKLFF.